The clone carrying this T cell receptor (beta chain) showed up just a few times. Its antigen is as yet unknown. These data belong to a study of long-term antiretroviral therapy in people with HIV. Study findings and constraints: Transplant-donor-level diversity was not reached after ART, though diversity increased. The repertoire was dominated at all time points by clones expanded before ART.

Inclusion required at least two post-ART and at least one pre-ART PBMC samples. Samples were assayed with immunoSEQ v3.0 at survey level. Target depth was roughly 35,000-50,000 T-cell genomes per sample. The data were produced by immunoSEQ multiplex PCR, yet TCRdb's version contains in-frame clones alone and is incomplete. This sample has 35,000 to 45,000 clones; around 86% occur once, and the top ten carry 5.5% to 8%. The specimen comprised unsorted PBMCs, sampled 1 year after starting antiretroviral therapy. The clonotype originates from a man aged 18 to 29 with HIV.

CDR3 region: CASSEDVNTEAFF. The DNA of the CDR3 is TGCGCCAGCAGTGAGGACGTTAACACTGAAGCTTTCTTT. The chain employs TRBV10-1 and TRBJ1-1; D remains ambiguous. Germline V gene sequence: CDR1 WNHNN, CDR2 SYGVQD (reference sequence). The CDR3 runs to 13 residues. V shed 2 bases and J shed 2 bases, with 6 bases lying between them.